This T cell receptor (beta chain) was identified during a study of blood T cell repertoires in COVID-19 (dated by TCRdb to the early 2020s). In terms of the full investigation: The collaborator samples originated in the United States, Italy and Spain and spanned the acute and convalescent phases of COVID-19. The material from the prospective study consisted of cDNA or gDNA derived from T cells, B-cell-depleted T cells, or PBMCs. Subjects who had been exposed to COVID-19, were actively infected with it, or had recovered from it provided the deeply sampled blood TCRbeta repertoires that made up the dataset. The repertoires were released in a freely available public database intended as a resource for research on the immune response to SARS-CoV-2. The samples were drawn from the first 160 participants of the ongoing ImmuneRACE study and from under 1,500 subjects provided by 6 global collaborators. Nearly every sample came with metadata listing a de-identified subject ID, COVID-19 status, age in years and sex. Where available, HLA class I and class II types were obtained from metadata supplied by the sample provider rather than from assay-based typing.

Remarks on this clone: Its antigen is still unknown. Qualities for individual bases were not recorded, and no much larger clone is one base off.

CDR1 and CDR2, per the germline V gene, are SGHDN and FVKESK. Here V drops 1 base and J drops 7 bases, and the junction holds 11 bases not matched to any gene. From the cysteine up to the phenylalanine, the CDR3 has a length of 17 residues. The read is trimmed to its CDR3 DNA, 51 bases read in frame from base 1. TCRbeta CDR3 regions were amplified from genomic DNA using the immunoSEQ Assay, a bias-controlled multiplex PCR. The authors' pipeline ran thus. Within the assay, amplification of reference gene primers was used to estimate how many nucleated cells each sample contained. To quantify the absolute abundance of each unique TCRbeta CDR3 rearrangement, sequence reads were collapsed and filtered. For each sample, productive Simpson clonality was calculated as the square root of Simpson's diversity index across productive rearrangements. The immuneACCESS repertoire file appears here via TCRdb, limited to in-frame rearrangements. These files lack a portion of the clones; in checked studies, under half of the deficit traces to unresolved V genes, and the cause of the others is not known. The D gene and trimming were derived from the DNA, and the V and J assignments and clone size from that table. Recorded for this sample are more than 300,000 clones; roughly 89% of them occurred a single time. Of the sample, around 0.96% is held by the ten largest clones.

Overall results and qualifications from the work: How much clinical and demographic metadata was included differed by source and by participant, and the metadata was provided uncurated.

One collaborating source in Seattle enrolled patients during active infection and followed them longitudinally through the course of disease. Whole blood was collected in K2EDTA tubes by collaborating institutions according to the institutions' own protocols. For TCRbeta analysis, collaborators shipped samples as frozen whole blood, isolated PBMCs, or DNA extracted from either of those sample types. This sequence was found in a middle-aged woman with COVID-19, enrolled during active disease. The sequenced sample consisted of peripheral blood. The V and J segments used are TRBV14 and TRBJ2-1; TRBD1 aligns with 9 central bases. The nucleotide sequence reads TGTGCCAGCAGCCAAGTATTGGGACAGGGAAAGGGGAATGAGCAGTTCTTC. It encodes CASSQVLGQGKGNEQFF.